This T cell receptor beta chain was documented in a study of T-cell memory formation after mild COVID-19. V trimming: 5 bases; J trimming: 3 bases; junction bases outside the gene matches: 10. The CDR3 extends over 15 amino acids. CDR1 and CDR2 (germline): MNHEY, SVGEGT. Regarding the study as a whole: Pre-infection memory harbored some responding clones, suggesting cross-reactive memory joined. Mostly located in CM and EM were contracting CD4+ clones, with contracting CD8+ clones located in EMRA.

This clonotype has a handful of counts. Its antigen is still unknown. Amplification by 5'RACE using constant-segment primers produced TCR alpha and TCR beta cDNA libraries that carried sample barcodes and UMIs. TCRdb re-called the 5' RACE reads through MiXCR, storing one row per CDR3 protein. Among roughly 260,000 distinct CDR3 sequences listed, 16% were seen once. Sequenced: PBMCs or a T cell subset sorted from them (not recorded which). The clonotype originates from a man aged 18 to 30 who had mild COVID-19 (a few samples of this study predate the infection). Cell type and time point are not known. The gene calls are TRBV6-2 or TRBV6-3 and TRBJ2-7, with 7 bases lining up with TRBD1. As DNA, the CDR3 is TGTGCCAGCAGTGGACAGGCCCGGATGAGCTACGAGCAGTACTTC. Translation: CASSGQARMSYEQYF.